This TCR beta chain was identified during a study of cytomegalovirus exposure and HLA in healthy donors. Study-wide context: About 79% of 398 genotyped donors fell in the Caucasian-associated ancestry cluster. Broader study findings: Apparent HLA restriction characterized most CMV-associated TCR beta chains in a later analysis.

This clone was observed a few times. Its specificity is unknown. Trimming took 8 bases from V and 6 from J, leaving 22 bases between them. The CDR3 has 15 residues. The germline V gene has CDR1 MDHEN and CDR2 SYDVKM. Both 60 Vbeta primers and 13 Jbeta primers went into the PCR. Per the original data handling: The authors later counted approximately 80 million unique TCR beta chains, roughly 10 million of them shared. Produced via immunoSEQ multiplex PCR; TCRdb's table is partial and in-frame only. For V, J and clone size, that table is used; D and trimming come from the DNA. In the table there are around 170,000 clones, around 80% of which are singletons.

The clonotype comes from a woman in her forties or fifties in good health and CMV-seropositive. Sequencing was carried out using PBMCs. V gene TRBV28 combines with J gene TRBJ1-2; perhaps TRBD1 as D (6 bases). CDR3 bases: TGTGCCAGCGCCTCTTTTTCTACAGGGTGGGATGGCTACACCTTC. This sequence encodes CASASFSTGWDGYTF.